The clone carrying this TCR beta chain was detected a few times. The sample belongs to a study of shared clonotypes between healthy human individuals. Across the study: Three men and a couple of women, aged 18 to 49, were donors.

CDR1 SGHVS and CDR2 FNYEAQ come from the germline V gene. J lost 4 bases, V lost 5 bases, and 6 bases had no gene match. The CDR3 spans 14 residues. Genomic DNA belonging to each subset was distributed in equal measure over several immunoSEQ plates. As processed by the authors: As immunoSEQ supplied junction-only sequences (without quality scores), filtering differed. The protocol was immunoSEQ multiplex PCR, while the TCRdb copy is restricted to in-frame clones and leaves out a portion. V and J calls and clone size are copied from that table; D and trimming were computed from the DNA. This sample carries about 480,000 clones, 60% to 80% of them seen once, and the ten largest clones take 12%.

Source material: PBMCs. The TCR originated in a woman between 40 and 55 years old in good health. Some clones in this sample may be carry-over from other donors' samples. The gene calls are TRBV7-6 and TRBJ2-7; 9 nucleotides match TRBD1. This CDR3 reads CASSPGTGLYEQYF. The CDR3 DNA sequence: TGTGCCAGCAGCCCCGGGACAGGGCTTTACGAGCAGTACTTC.